These 24 T cell receptor beta chains share one sample of origin, sequenced in a study of cytomegalovirus exposure and HLA in healthy donors. A multiplex PCR was run with 60 Vbeta primers and 13 Jbeta primers. Only in-frame clones appear in the TCRdb table, and some are missing; sequencing was by immunoSEQ multiplex PCR. Of about 130,000 clones detected, about 81% appear once; the ten largest clones hold over 4.5%. The sequenced sample consisted of PBMCs. The source of these receptors is a woman in her thirties or forties in good health and CMV-seropositive.

The V call is TRBV15, the J call TRBJ2-3, with D tentatively TRBD2 (6 bases). The germline V gene encodes CDR1 LNHNV and CDR2 YYDKDF (reference sequence). V dropped 0 bases and J dropped 6 bases, with 16 bases sitting between them. The length of the CDR3 is 16 residues. The CDR3 bases are TGTGCCACCAGCAGAGACGGAGGGGTAAATCGCGATACGCAGTATTTT. Protein: CATSRDGGVNRDTQYF.

The J gene is TRBJ2-1, the V gene TRBV2; TRBD2 matches at 11 bases. The germline V gene has CDR1 SNHLY and CDR2 FYNNEI. CDR3 size: 18 residues. J was trimmed by 3 bases and V by 1 base; bases with no gene match: 8. The CDR3 bases are TGTGCCAGCAGTGAAGGGGGGCTAGCGGGGGGCGTCTACAATGAGCAGTTCTTC. Translating it yields CASSEGGLAGGVYNEQFF.

The rearrangement links TRBV2 to TRBJ2-5; the match to TRBD2 covers 9 bases. The J call may be in error: the DNA end matches TRBJ2-7 better. This CDR3 has 16 residues. Germline-derived CDR1 and CDR2 are SNHLY and FYNNEI. The CDR3 sequence: CASSEARAAGGYEQYF. In DNA, the CDR3 is TGTGCCAGCAGTGAAGCGCGGGCCGCGGGGGGGTACGAGCAGTACTTC.

The rearrangement uses TRBV25-1 and TRBJ1-4, with a tentative D call TRBD1 (5 bases). CDR1 is MGHDK, CDR2 SYGVNS, per germline. V was cut by 3 bases and J by 7 bases, with 9 bases left in between. This CDR3 has 13 amino acids. This chain's CDR3 is CASSDGAGEKLFF. CDR3 DNA: TGTGCCAGCAGTGATGGGGCAGGTGAAAAACTGTTTTTT. Full variable domain (remainder filled in from reference TRBV25-1 and TRBJ1-4): EADIYQTPRYLVIGTGKKITLECSQTMGHDKMYWYQQDPGMELHLIHYSYGVNSTEKGDLSSESTVSRIRTEHFPLTLESARPSHTSQYLCASSDGAGEKLFFGSGTQLSVL.

This chain links TRBV19 with TRBJ2-1; 10 nucleotides align to TRBD2. Germline CDR1 and CDR2: LNHDA and SQIVND (reference sequence). Trimming removed 5 bases from V and 2 bases from J; junction bases left unmatched: 6. The CDR3 covers 16 residues. Written as DNA, the CDR3 is TGTGCCAGTAGTGCCTACACTAGCGGGACCTACAATGAGCAGTTCTTC. Its translation: CASSAYTSGTYNEQFF.

This rearrangement joins TRBV5-4 to TRBJ2-2; 12 bases are shared with TRBD2. The CDR3 contains 16 residues. The germline V gene encodes CDR1 SGHNT and CDR2 YYREEE (reference sequence). Trimming removed 4 bases from V and 5 bases from J; junction bases left unmatched: 6. This CDR3 reads CASSGGLAGSTGELFF. In DNA form, the CDR3 reads TGTGCCAGCAGCGGGGGACTAGCGGGTTCGACCGGGGAGCTGTTTTTT.

J is TRBJ2-7 and V is TRBV10-3; 8 bases line up with TRBD2. Germline V gene sequence: CDR1 ENHRY, CDR2 SYGVKD. The ends lost 8 bases at V and 1 base at J; junction bases unmatched: 10. The CDR3 covers 15 residues. The CDR3 is CAIREGRGISYEQYF. In nucleotides, the CDR3 is TGTGCCATCCGGGAGGGTCGAGGGATATCCTACGAGCAGTACTTC.

The chain recombines TRBV19 with TRBJ2-7; 10 bases align to TRBD2. This CDR3 region has 18 residues. Germline values: CDR1 LNHDA, CDR2 SQIVND (reference sequence). After removal of 1 base from V and 0 bases from J, the junction contained 9 bases not matched to a gene. The CDR3 DNA sequence: TGTGCCAGTAGTATAGGGTCGTCTAGCGGGAGTTTCTCCTACGAGCAGTACTTC. Encoded protein: CASSIGSSSGSFSYEQYF.

The chain carries TRBV2 and TRBJ2-3; the match to TRBD2 covers 8 bases. This CDR3 comprises 17 residues. Germline assignment: CDR1 SNHLY and CDR2 FYNNEI. Trimming took 6 bases from V and 5 from J; bases not matched to a gene: 16. In DNA, the CDR3 is TGTGCCAGCAGGGGACCCCTAGGGCGGGGGGTTAAAGATACGCAGTATTTT. Translating gives CASRGPLGRGVKDTQYF. Variable domain in full (rest from reference TRBV2 and TRBJ2-3): EPEVTQTPSHQVTQMGQEVILRCVPISNHLYFYWYRQILGQKVEFLVSFYNNEISEKSEIFDDQFSVERPDGSNFTLKIRSTKLEDSAMYFCASRGPLGRGVKDTQYFGPGTRLTVL.

This rearrangement joins TRBV5-1 to TRBJ1-1; D gene ambiguous. Germline V gives CDR1 SGHRS, CDR2 YFSETQ. The CDR3 sequence is 17 residues long. V lost 4 bases, J lost 1 base, and 20 bases lay in between. CDR3 coding DNA: TGCGCCAGCAGCAACGTAGTTGGGCCATCCGAGAACACTGAAGCTTTCTTT. Its protein product is CASSNVVGPSENTEAFF.

In its sample, this clone was seen once. The rearrangement joins TRBV5-1 to TRBJ2-5; D may be TRBD1 (6 bases). The CDR3 loop spans 14 amino acids. Per the germline V gene, CDR1 is SGHRS and CDR2 is YFSETQ. Deletions cut 4 bases from V and 2 bases from J, with 12 bases between. The CDR3 loop reads CASSPGTIQETQYF. CDR3 nucleotide sequence: TGCGCCAGCAGCCCAGGGACAATACAAGAGACCCAGTACTTC.

The CDR3, as DNA: TGTGCCAGCAAAACCACCCCAGGGGCGCGGACTGAAGCTTTCTTT. Encoded protein: CASKTTPGARTEAFF. V gene TRBV6-4 combines with J gene TRBJ1-1, with D maybe TRBD1 (6 bases). V was trimmed by 7 bases and J by 5 bases, leaving 20 bases between them. Germline V gene data show CDR1 as MRHNA and CDR2 as SNTAGT. This CDR3 is 15 amino acids long.

The genes are TRBV15 and TRBJ2-7, with D tentatively TRBD1 (6 bases). This CDR3 region has 15 residues. Germline V gene lookup returns CDR1 LNHNV and CDR2 YYDKDF (reference sequence). The V end lost 0 bases, the J end lost 1 base, and 10 bases lay between the germline ends. DNA of the CDR3: TGTGCCACCAGCAGAGATGGAGACAGGTCCTACGAGCAGTACTTC. Protein sequence: CATSRDGDRSYEQYF. Full variable domain (missing parts from reference TRBV15 and TRBJ2-7): DAMVIQNPRYQVTQFGKPVTLSCSQTLNHNVMYWYQQKSSQAPKLLFHYYDKDFNNEADTPDNFQSRRPNTSFCFLDIRSPGLGDTAMYLCATSRDGDRSYEQYFGPGTRLTVT.

The genes are TRBV9 and TRBJ2-7, with 11 bases fitting TRBD1. CDR3 length: 15 amino acids. Trimming took 3 bases from V and 4 from J; bases not matched to a gene: 6. Germline assignment: CDR1 SGDLS and CDR2 YYNGEE. The CDR3 is CASSAGQGARYEQYF. The CDR3, as DNA: TGTGCCAGCAGCGCAGGACAGGGGGCGCGATACGAGCAGTACTTC.

A note on this clone: Germline and junction disagree at one end, which may indicate a read error. The rearrangement joins TRBV15 to TRBJ1-2; TRBD1 matches 8 bases. Germline CDR1 LNHNV, CDR2 YYDKDF (reference sequence). The CDR3 contains 14 residues. The CDR3 DNA is TGTGCCACCCGCCGACAGGGGCTTAACCATGGCTACACCTTC. Residues: CATRRQGLNHGYTF.

V gene TRBV7-8 combines with J gene TRBJ2-1; the D gene is possibly TRBD2 (5 bases). Germline CDR1 SGHVS, CDR2 FQNEAQ. The length of the CDR3 is 15 residues. The V gene lost 5 bases and the J gene lost 5 bases, with 16 bases spanning the gap. CDR3 DNA: TGTGCCAGCAGCAATAGGGTCGGACTCGACAATGAGCAGTTCTTC. Translating gives CASSNRVGLDNEQFF.

The genes are TRBV5-4 and TRBJ1-3; unclear D gene. The CDR3 length is 16 residues. Germline CDR1 reads SGHNT; CDR2 reads YYREEE (reference sequence). V was cut by 0 bases and J by 0 bases, with 10 bases left in between. CDR3 sequence reads: CASSLAAHSSGNTIYF. The CDR3 bases are TGTGCCAGCAGCTTGGCTGCACACAGCTCTGGAAACACCATATATTTT.

The V call is TRBV27, the J call TRBJ2-3, with 10 nucleotides matching TRBD1. The CDR3 is made up of 14 amino acids. CDR1 is MNHEY, CDR2 SMNVEV, per germline (reference sequence). V shed 10 bases, J shed 5 bases, and the junction held 9 bases outside the gene matches. CDR3 DNA sequence: TGTGCCACCGCACCGGGACAGGGGCGAGATACGCAGTATTTT. This translates into CATAPGQGRDTQYF.

The V and J genes are TRBV14 and TRBJ2-3, with a possible D match to TRBD1 (5 bases). The germline gives CDR1 SGHDN, CDR2 FVKESK. Trimming took 0 bases from V and 2 from J, leaving 12 bases between them. The CDR3 has 16 residues. In DNA, the CDR3 is TGTGCCAGCAGCCAAGACTACGGACAAACCACAGATACGCAGTATTTT. Amino acids: CASSQDYGQTTDTQYF.

The CDR3 loop is CASSSPVGGSTDTQYF. In DNA form, the CDR3 reads TGTGCCAGCAGCTCCCCGGTGGGCGGGAGCACAGATACGCAGTATTTT. This rearrangement joins TRBV27 to TRBJ2-3, with D possibly being TRBD2 (5 bases). CDR1 and CDR2 (germline): MNHEY, SMNVEV (reference sequence). The length of the CDR3 is 16 residues. The ends were cut back, 6 bases at V and 0 bases at J, with 16 bases in the middle.

This clone was detected a few times. This chain links TRBV5-6 with TRBJ2-5; 7 nucleotides agree with TRBD2. After removal of 3 bases from V and 2 bases from J, the junction contained 7 bases not matched to a gene. The V gene's germline CDR1 is SGHDT and CDR2 YYEEEE. This CDR3 is 15 amino acids long. The CDR3 DNA reads TGTGCCAGCAGCTCTGGACTAGTTGGGCAAGAGACCCAGTACTTC. Translated: CASSSGLVGQETQYF.

Only one count was recorded for this clone. The chain joins TRBV19 to TRBJ1-2, with D tentatively TRBD1 (6 bases). Trimming pared 3 bases from V and 3 bases from J, leaving 8 bases between. The CDR3 runs to 13 residues. Germline loops: CDR1 LNHDA, CDR2 SQIVND (reference sequence). In DNA form, the CDR3 reads TGTGCCAGTAGTATTTACAGGGACTATGGCTACACCTTC. It codes for CASSIYRDYGYTF.

CDR3 loop: CASSLRLAGQETQYF. The CDR3 nucleotides are TGTGCCAGCAGCCTCCGGCTAGCGGGACAAGAGACCCAGTACTTC. The V and J genes are TRBV7-2 and TRBJ2-5, with 9 bases aligning to TRBD2. The trim removed 5 bases at V and 2 bases at J, leaving 6 bases unmatched. CDR3 size: 15 residues. CDR1 SGHTA and CDR2 FQGNSA come from the germline V gene.

The chain links TRBV11-2 to TRBJ1-4; D remains ambiguous. Germline CDR1 is SGHAT and CDR2 is FQNNGV. This CDR3 is 17 amino acids long. V shed 0 bases and J shed 0 bases, with 11 bases lying between them. CDR3 coding DNA: TGTGCCAGCAGCTTAGATCCGGGTCGTTCAACTAATGAAAAACTGTTTTTT. This sequence encodes CASSLDPGRSTNEKLFF.